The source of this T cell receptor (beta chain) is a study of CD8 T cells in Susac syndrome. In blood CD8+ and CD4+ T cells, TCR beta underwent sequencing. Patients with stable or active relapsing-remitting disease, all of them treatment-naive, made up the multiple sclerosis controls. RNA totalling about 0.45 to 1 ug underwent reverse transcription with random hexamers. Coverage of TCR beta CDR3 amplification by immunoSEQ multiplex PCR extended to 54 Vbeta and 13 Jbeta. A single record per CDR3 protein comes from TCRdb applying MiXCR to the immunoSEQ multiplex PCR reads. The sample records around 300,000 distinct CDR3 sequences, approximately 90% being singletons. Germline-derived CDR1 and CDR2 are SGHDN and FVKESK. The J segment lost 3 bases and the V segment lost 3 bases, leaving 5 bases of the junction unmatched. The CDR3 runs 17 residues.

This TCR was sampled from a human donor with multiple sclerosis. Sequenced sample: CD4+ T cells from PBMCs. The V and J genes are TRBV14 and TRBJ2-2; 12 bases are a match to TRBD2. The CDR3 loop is CASSQRTSGEYTGELFF. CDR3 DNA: TGTGCCAGCAGCCAGAGGACTAGCGGGGAGTACACCGGGGAGCTGTTTTTT.